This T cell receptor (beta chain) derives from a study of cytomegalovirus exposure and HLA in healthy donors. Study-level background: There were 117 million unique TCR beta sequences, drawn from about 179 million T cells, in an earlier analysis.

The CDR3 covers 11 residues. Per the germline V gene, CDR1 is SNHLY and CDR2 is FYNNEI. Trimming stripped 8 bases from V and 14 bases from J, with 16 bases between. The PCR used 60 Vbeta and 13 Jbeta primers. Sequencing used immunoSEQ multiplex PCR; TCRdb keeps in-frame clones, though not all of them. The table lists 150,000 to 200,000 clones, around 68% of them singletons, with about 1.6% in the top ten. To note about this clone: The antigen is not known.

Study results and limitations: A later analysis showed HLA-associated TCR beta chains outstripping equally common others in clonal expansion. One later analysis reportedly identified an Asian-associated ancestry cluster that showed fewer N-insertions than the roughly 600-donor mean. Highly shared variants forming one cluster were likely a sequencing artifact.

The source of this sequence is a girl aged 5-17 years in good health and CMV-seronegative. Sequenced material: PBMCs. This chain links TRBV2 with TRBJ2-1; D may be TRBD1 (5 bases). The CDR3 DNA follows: TGTGCCAGCCCCGAGGTCCAGGGCAAGTTCTTC. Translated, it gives CASPEVQGKFF.